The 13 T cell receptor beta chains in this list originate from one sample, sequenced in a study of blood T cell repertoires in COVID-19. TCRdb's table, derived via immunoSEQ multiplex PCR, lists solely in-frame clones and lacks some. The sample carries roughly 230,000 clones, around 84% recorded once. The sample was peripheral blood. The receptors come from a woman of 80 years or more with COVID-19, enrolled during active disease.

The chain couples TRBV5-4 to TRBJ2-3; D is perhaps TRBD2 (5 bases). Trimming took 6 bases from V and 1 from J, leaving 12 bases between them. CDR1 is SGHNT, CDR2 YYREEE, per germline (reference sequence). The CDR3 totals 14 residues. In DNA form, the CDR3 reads TGTGCCAGCACCGGCCGGGGTCGCACAGATACGCAGTATTTT. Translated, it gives CASTGRGRTDTQYF.

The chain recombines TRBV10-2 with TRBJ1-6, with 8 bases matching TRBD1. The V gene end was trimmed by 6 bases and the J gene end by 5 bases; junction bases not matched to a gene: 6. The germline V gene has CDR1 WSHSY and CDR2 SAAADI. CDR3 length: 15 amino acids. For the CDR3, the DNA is TGCGCCAGCAGGACAGGGGAACGAAATAATTCACCCCTCCACTTT. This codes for CASRTGERNNSPLHF.

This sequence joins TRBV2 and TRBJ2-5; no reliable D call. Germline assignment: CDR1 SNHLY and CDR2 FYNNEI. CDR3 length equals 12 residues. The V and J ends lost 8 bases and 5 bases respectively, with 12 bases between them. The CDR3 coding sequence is TGTGCCAGCGGCGGATACGGGGAGACCCAGTACTTC. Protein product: CASGGYGETQYF.

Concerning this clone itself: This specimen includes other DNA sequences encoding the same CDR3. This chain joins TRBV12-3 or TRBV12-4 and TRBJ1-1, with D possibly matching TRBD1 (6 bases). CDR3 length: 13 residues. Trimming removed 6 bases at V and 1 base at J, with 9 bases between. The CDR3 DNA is TGTGCCAGCAGCCCGACAGGGAACACTGAAGCTTTCTTT. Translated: CASSPTGNTEAFF.

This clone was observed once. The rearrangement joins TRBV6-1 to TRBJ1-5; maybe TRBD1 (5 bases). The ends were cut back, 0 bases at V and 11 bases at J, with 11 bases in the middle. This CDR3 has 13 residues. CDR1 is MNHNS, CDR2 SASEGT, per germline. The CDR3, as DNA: TGTGCCAGCAGTGAAGCCCGGGGGGGTGCCCAGCATTTT. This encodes CASSEARGGAQHF.

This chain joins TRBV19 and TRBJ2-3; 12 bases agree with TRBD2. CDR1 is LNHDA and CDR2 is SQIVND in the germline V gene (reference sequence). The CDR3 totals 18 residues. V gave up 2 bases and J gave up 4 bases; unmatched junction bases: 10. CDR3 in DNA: TGTGCCAGTAGTATAACACTAGCGGGGGGCTCCACGGCAGATACGCAGTATTTT. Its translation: CASSITLAGGSTADTQYF.

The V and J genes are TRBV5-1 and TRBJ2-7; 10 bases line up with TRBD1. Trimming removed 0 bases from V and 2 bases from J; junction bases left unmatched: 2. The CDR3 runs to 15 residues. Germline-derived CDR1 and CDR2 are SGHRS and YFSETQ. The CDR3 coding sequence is TGCGCCAGCAGCTTGGAGGGGACAGGGGCCTACGAGCAGTACGTC. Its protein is CASSLEGTGAYEQYV.

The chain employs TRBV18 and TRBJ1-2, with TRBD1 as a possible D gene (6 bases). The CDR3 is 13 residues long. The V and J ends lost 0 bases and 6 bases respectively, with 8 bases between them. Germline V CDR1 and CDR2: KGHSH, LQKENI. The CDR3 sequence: CASSPPNRDGYTF. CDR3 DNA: TGTGCCAGCTCACCACCTAACAGGGATGGCTACACCTTC.

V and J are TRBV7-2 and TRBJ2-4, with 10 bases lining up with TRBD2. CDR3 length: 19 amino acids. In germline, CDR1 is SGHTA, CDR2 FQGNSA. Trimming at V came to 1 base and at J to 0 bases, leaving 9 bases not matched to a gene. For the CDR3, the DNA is TGTGCCAGCAGCTTAGGGGGGCTAGCGGGGGCTCTAGCCAAAAACATTCAGTACTTC. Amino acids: CASSLGGLAGALAKNIQYF.

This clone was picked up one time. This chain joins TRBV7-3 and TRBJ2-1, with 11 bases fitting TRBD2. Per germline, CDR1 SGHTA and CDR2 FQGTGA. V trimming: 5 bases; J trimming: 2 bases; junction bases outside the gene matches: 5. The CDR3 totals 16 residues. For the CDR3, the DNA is TGTGCCAGCAGCCGAACTAGCGGGGGACCCTACAATGAGCAGTTCTTC. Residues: CASSRTSGGPYNEQFF.

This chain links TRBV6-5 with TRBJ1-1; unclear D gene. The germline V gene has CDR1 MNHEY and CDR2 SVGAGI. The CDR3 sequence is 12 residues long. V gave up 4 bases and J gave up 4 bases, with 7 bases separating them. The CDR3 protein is CASSSRGTEAFF. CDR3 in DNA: TGTGCCAGCAGTTCCAGAGGCACTGAAGCTTTCTTT.

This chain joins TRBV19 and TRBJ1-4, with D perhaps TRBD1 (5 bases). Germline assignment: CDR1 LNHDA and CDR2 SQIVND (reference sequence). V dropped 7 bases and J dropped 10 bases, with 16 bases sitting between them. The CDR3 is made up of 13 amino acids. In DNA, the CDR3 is TGTGCCAGTACATCTGGGGGGGGTGGAAAACTGTTTTTT. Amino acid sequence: CASTSGGGGKLFF.

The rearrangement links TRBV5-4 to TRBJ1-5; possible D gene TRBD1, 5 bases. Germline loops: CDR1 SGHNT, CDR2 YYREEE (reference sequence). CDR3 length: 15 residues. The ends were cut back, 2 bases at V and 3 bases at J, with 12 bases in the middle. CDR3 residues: CASSFGTGANQPQHF. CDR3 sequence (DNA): TGTGCCAGCAGCTTCGGAACAGGAGCCAATCAGCCCCAGCATTTT.